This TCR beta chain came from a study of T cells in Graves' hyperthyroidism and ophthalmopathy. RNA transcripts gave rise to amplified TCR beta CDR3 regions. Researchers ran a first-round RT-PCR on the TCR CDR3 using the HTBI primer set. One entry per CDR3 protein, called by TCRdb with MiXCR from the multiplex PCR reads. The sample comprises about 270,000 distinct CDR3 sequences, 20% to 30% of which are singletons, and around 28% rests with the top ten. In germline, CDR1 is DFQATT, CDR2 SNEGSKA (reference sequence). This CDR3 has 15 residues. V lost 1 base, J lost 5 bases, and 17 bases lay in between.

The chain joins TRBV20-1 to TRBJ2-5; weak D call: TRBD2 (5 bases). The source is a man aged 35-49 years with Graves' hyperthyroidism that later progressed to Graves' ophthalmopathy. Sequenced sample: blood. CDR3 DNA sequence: TGCAGTGCTAGAGTAGGGTTAGCGTCATCCGAGACCCAGTACTTC. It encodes CSARVGLASSETQYF.